These T cell receptor beta chains were read from a single sample in a study of cytomegalovirus exposure and HLA in healthy donors. Here immunoSEQ multiplex PCR was the method, and the copy in TCRdb shows in-frame clones only, minus some. The sample lists approximately 72,000 clones; around 81% were seen once. The sequenced material came from PBMCs. The receptors stem from a male donor in good health and CMV-seropositive. Each CDR3 is given with its conserved first and last residue. The D gene is left open where the match is weak. Some rows have no size entry. The others give once, few or many, or a class for an expanded clone.

J: TRBJ2-5
D: TRBD2
size: few
V: TRBV11-2
DNA: TGTGCCAGCAGCTCAGGCGGAACTAGCGGGGCAGCAGAGACCCAGTACTTC
CDR3: CASSSGGTSGAAETQYF

J: TRBJ2-3
D: TRBD2
size: -
V: TRBV28
DNA: TGTGCCAGCAGTCCGCGGGAGGTCGGGACAGATACGCAGTATTTT
CDR3: CASSPREVGTDTQYF

J: TRBJ2-2
D: TRBD2
size: -
V: TRBV7-6
DNA: TGTGCCATTAATAGCGGGCCCTACGATGCAACAGGCGGGGAGCTGTTTTTT
CDR3: CAINSGPYDATGGELFF

J: TRBJ2-7
D: TRBD1
size: -
V: TRBV28
DNA: TGTGCCAGCACCTCGGGGACAGGGGGTTGCGAAGAGTACTTC
CDR3: CASTSGTGGCEEYF

J: TRBJ2-5
D: -
size: -
V: TRBV9
DNA: TGTGCCAGCAGCGTAGACTCCGGCGGGACCCAGTACTTC
CDR3: CASSVDSGGTQYF

J: TRBJ1-5
D: -
size: -
V: TRBV2
DNA: TGTGCCAGCAACTGGGCGCGTCTGCCCAATCAGCCCCAGCATTTT
CDR3: CASNWARLPNQPQHF

J: TRBJ1-1
D: -
size: -
V: TRBV6-4
DNA: TGTGCCAGCAGATCCCTAGGGGAGGGTGAAGCTTTCTTT
CDR3: CASRSLGEGEAFF

J: TRBJ1-1
D: TRBD1
size: -
V: TRBV30
DNA: TGTGCCTGGAGCCCCGGGACAGGCCACACTGAAGCTTTCTTT
CDR3: CAWSPGTGHTEAFF

J: TRBJ2-7
D: -
size: once
V: TRBV7-9
DNA: TGTGCCAGCAGCGCTCCGCGAGACAGAATTGACTACGAGCAGTACTTC
CDR3: CASSAPRDRIDYEQYF

J: TRBJ2-1
D: TRBD2
size: once
V: TRBV28
DNA: TGTGCCAGCAGTGGAGCGCTAGCGGGAGGGAACAATGAGCAGTTCTTC
CDR3: CASSGALAGGNNEQFF

J: TRBJ2-1
D: TRBD1
size: -
V: TRBV19
DNA: TGTGCCAGTAGTGGATCACAGGGGGTCGCCTACAATGAGCAGTTCTTC
CDR3: CASSGSQGVAYNEQFF

J: TRBJ2-1
D: -
size: -
V: TRBV28
DNA: TGTGCCAGCAGTATAACCACAGAGACCTACAATGAGCAGTTCTTC
CDR3: CASSITTETYNEQFF

J: TRBJ2-2
D: TRBD1
size: -
V: TRBV7-2
DNA: TGTGCCAGCAGCTTAAGGGGGCGCACGAAAACTTACACCGGGGAGCTGTTTTTT
CDR3: CASSLRGRTKTYTGELFF

J: TRBJ1-1
D: -
size: -
V: TRBV21-1
DNA: TGTGCCAGCAGCATACCGACAGGGAACCTAACATTTCGAACTGAAGCTTTCTTT
CDR3: CASSIPTGNLTFRTEAFF